This T cell receptor beta chain comes out of a study of T cell repertoires in cytomegalovirus infection. On the study more broadly: CMV infection and matching HLA type were both indicated by public TCR beta signatures.

The V and J ends lost 2 bases and 6 bases respectively, with 11 bases between them. This CDR3 region has 15 residues. The germline V gene has CDR1 SGHTA and CDR2 FQGTGA. This clonotype was seen many times. No antigen is known for it. MiXCR, run by TCRdb on the reads, gives a single entry per CDR3 protein. The table shows 400,000 to 550,000 distinct CDR3 sequences, with about 11% occurring only once. Study-level findings and limits: In two of eight donors, the top clonotype was HLA-C-restricted CMV-specific.

Sample: PBMCs. The genes are TRBV7-3 and TRBJ1-6; perhaps TRBD1 as D (6 bases). The TCR sequence derives from a human donor in good health (CMV status not recorded). Some clones in this sample may be carry-over from other donors' samples. Here the CDR3 DNA reads TGTGCCAGCAGCTTACTACAGGGAAGTAATTCACCCCTCCACTTT. Protein: CASSLLQGSNSPLHF.